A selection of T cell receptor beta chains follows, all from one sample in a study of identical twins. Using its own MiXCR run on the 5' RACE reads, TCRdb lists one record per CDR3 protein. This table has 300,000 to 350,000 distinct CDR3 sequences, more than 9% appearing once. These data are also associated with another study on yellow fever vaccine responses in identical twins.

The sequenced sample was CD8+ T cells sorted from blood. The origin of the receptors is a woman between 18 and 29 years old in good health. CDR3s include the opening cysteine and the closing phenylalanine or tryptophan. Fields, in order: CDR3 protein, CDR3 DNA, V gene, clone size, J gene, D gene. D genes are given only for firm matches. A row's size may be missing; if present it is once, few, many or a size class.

CASSPGRSYGYTF | TGTGCCAGCAGCCCTGGACGGAGCTATGGCTACACCTTC | TRBV12-3/TRBV12-4 | many | TRBJ1-2 | -
CASSETYNEQFF | TGTGCCAGCAGTGAAACCTACAATGAGCAGTTCTTC | TRBV6-1 | few | TRBJ2-1 | -
CASSLNGPRPDTQYF | TGTGCCAGCAGCTTAAACGGTCCTCGACCAGATACGCAGTATTTT | TRBV11-2 | - | TRBJ2-3 | -
CASSNHPVNTEAFF | TGTGCCAGCAGCAACCACCCAGTGAACACTGAAGCTTTCTTT | TRBV28 | few | TRBJ1-1 | -
CSARDLTRGSYNEQFF | TGCAGTGCTAGAGATCTAACCCGGGGGTCCTACAATGAGCAGTTCTTC | TRBV20-1 | - | TRBJ2-1 | -
CASSHPRGLTGSIFQETQYF | TGCGCCAGCAGCCACCCGAGGGGGTTGACAGGGTCAATCTTCCAAGAGACCCAGTACTTC | TRBV5-1 | many | TRBJ2-5 | TRBD1
CASSLWGLTGELFF | TGTGCCAGCAGTTTGTGGGGGCTCACCGGGGAGCTGTTTTTT | TRBV28 | - | TRBJ2-2 | -
CASWGGHGELFF | TGTGCCAGCTGGGGGGGGCACGGGGAGCTGTTTTTT | TRBV19 | - | TRBJ2-2 | -
CASGPGGGQETQYF | TGTGCCAGCGGACCGGGCGGGGGGCAAGAGACCCAGTACTTC | TRBV28 | - | TRBJ2-5 | TRBD2
CASRTDRGAYNEQFF | TGTGCCAGCAGGACCGACAGGGGGGCCTACAATGAGCAGTTCTTC | TRBV6-2/TRBV6-3 | - | TRBJ2-1 | TRBD1
CASSDDRVFETQYF | TGCGCCAGCAGTGACGACAGGGTTTTCGAGACCCAGTACTTC | TRBV10-1 | many | TRBJ2-5 | TRBD1
CASSHQIAPNEQFF | TGTGCCAGCAGCCATCAAATTGCTCCTAATGAGCAGTTCTTC | TRBV13 | - | TRBJ2-1 | -
CASSIYRGQVETQYF | TGTGCCAGCAGCATCTACAGGGGGCAGGTCGAGACCCAGTACTTC | TRBV7-7 | many | TRBJ2-5 | TRBD1
CASSQDRFQGLVGYTF | TGCGCCAGCAGCCAAGATCGTTTCCAGGGACTGGTCGGCTACACCTTC | TRBV4-1 | few | TRBJ1-2 | -
CATSRDERAASPPHF | TGTGCCACCAGCAGAGATGAAAGGGCAGCGTCACCCCCCCACTTT | TRBV15 | - | TRBJ1-6 | -
CASTSGSGKIYEQYF | TGTGCCAGCACCTCCGGTAGCGGGAAAATATACGAGCAGTACTTC | TRBV27 | - | TRBJ2-7 | TRBD2
CASRRLAGDPGELFF | TGTGCCAGCAGACGACTAGCGGGAGATCCCGGGGAGCTGTTTTTT | TRBV6-4 | many | TRBJ2-2 | TRBD2
CSVEGGGLAGPNEQFF | TGCAGCGTTGAAGGCGGGGGACTAGCGGGCCCCAATGAGCAGTTCTTC | TRBV29-1 | - | TRBJ2-1 | TRBD2
CSATDRGSALAGVSYNEQFF | TGCAGTGCTACAGACAGGGGGTCGGCACTAGCGGGAGTCTCCTACAATGAGCAGTTCTTC | TRBV20-1 | few | TRBJ2-1 | TRBD2
CSARPKIDRVGQQFF | TGCAGTGCTAGGCCAAAAATCGACAGGGTTGGGCAGCAGTTCTTC | TRBV20-1 | - | TRBJ2-1 | TRBD1
CASSVGIYNEQFF | TGTGCCAGCAGCGTAGGGATTTACAATGAGCAGTTCTTC | TRBV9 | few | TRBJ2-1 | -
CAMGQGAKNIQYF | TGTGCCATGGGACAGGGAGCCAAAAACATTCAGTACTTC | TRBV2 | few | TRBJ2-4 | TRBD1
CSVEERYNEQFF | TGCAGCGTTGAAGAGAGATACAATGAGCAGTTCTTC | TRBV29-1 | many | TRBJ2-1 | -
CSARGSGRAGPTDTQYF | TGCAGTGCTAGGGGCAGCGGGAGGGCCGGCCCCACAGATACGCAGTATTTT | TRBV20-1 | few | TRBJ2-3 | TRBD2
CASFTGGTGELFF | TGTGCCAGCTTTACGGGGGGGACCGGGGAGCTGTTTTTT | TRBV6-1 | - | TRBJ2-2 | TRBD2
CASGPGTSSIF | TGTGCCAGCGGACCCGGGACTAGCTCGATCTTC | TRBV6-5 | once | TRBJ2-1 | TRBD2
CASSLAISGQAYEQYF | TGTGCCAGCAGCTTAGCTATTTCGGGACAAGCCTACGAGCAGTACTTC | TRBV7-6 | - | TRBJ2-7 | -
CASRRTGSRTDTQYF | TGCGCCAGCAGGCGGACCGGGTCCCGCACAGATACGCAGTATTTT | TRBV5-1 | - | TRBJ2-3 | -
CASSIGTSLETQYF | TGTGCCAGCAGCATTGGGACTAGCCTGGAGACCCAGTACTTC | TRBV7-8 | few | TRBJ2-5 | TRBD2
CASKVNRDVGDEQYF | TGTGCCAGCAAGGTAAACCGGGACGTCGGGGACGAGCAGTACTTC | TRBV2 | - | TRBJ2-7 | -
CATKRDTEPNNEQFF | TGTGCCACCAAGAGGGACACCGAACCCAACAATGAGCAGTTCTTC | TRBV15 | - | TRBJ2-1 | -
CSATQGESSYNEQFF | TGCAGTGCGACCCAAGGGGAAAGCTCCTACAATGAGCAGTTCTTC | TRBV20-1 | few | TRBJ2-1 | -
CASSTILGGYNEQFF | TGTGCCAGCAGCACAATACTGGGTGGCTACAATGAGCAGTTCTTC | TRBV6-2/TRBV6-3 | few | TRBJ2-1 | -
CASSSPTEKGEKLFF | TGTGCCAGCAGCTCCCCGACCGAAAAGGGCGAAAAACTGTTTTTT | TRBV7-6 | few | TRBJ1-4 | -
CATSPPGRTSTDTQYF | TGTGCCACCAGCCCCCCGGGAAGGACTAGCACAGATACGCAGTATTTT | TRBV15 | many | TRBJ2-3 | -
CASSFRDEAGQPQHF | TGTGCCAGCAGTTTTAGGGACGAGGCAGGTCAGCCCCAGCATTTT | TRBV12-3/TRBV12-4 | many | TRBJ1-5 | -